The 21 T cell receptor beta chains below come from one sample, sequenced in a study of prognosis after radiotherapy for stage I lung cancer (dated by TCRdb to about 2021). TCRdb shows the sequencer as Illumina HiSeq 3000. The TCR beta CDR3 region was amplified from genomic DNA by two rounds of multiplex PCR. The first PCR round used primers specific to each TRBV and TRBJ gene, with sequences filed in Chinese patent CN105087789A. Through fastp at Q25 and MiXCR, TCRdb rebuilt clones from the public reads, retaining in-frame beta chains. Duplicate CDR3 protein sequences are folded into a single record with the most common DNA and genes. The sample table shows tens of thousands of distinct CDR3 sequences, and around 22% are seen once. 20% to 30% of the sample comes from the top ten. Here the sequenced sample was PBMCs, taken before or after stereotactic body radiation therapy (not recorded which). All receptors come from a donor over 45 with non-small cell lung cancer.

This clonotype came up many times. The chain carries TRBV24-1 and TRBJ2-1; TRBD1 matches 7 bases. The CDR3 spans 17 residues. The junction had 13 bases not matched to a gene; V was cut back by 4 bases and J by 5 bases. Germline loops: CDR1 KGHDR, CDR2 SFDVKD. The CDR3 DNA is TGTGCCACCAGTGACCCCCAGGGGACAGCTACAGACAATGAGCAGTTCTTC. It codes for CATSDPQGTATDNEQFF.

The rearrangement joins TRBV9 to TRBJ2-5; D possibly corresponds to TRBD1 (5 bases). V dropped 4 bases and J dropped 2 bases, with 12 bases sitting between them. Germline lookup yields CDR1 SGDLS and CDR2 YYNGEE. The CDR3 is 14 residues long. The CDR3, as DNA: TGTGCCAGCAGCACAGGACGTCTACAAGAGACCCAGTACTTC. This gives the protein CASSTGRLQETQYF.

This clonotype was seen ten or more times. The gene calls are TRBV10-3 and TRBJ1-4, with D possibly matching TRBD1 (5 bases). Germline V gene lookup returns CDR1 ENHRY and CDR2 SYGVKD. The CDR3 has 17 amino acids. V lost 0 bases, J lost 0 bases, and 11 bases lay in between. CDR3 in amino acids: CAISESWDRATNEKLFF. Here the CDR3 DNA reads TGTGCCATCAGTGAGTCGTGGGACCGCGCAACTAATGAAAAACTGTTTTTT.

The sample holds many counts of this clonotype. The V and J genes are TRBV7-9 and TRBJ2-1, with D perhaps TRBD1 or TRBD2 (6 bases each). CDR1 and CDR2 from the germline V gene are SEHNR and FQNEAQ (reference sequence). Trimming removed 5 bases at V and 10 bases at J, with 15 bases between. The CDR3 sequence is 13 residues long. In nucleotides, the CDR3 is TGTGCCAGCAGCCCCTCACCCGGGGGCGAGCAGTTCTTC. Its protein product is CASSPSPGGEQFF.

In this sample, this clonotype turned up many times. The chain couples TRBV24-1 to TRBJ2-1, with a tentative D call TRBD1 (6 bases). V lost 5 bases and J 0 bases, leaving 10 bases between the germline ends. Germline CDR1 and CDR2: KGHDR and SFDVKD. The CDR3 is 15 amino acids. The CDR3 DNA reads TGTGCCACCAGTGCCCAGGGGAGCTCCTACAATGAGCAGTTCTTC. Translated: CATSAQGSSYNEQFF.

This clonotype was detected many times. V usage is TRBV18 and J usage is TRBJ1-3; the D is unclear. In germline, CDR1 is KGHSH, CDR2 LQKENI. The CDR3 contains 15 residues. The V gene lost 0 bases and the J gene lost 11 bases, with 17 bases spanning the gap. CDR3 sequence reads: CASSPPAGPVFSIYF. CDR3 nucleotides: TGTGCCAGCTCACCACCCGCAGGTCCGGTGTTCTCCATATATTTT.

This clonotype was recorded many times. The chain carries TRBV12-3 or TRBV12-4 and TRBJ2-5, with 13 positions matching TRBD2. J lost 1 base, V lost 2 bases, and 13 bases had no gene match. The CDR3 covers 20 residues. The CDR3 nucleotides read TGTGCCAGCAGTTTAAGGGTCCGAAGACTAGCGGGGGGTATCCAAGAGACCCAGTACTTC. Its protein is CASSLRVRRLAGGIQETQYF.

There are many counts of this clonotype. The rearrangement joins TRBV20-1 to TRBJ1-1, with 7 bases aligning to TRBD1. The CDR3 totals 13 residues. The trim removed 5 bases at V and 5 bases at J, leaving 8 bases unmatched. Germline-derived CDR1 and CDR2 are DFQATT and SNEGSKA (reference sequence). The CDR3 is CSAAGQKVTEAFF. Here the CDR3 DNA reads TGCAGTGCTGCGGGACAGAAGGTGACTGAAGCTTTCTTT.

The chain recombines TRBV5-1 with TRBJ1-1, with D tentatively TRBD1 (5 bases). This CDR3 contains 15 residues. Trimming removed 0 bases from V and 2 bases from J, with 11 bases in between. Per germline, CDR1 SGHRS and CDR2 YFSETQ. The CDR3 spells CASSLGGVGNTEAFF. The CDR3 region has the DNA TGCGCCAGCAGCTTGGGAGGGGTCGGCAACACTGAAGCTTTCTTT.

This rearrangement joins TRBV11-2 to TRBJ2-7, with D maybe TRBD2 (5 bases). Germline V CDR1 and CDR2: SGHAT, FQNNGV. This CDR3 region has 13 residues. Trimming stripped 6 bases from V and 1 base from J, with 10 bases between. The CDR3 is CASRRTGSYEQYF. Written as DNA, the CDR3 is TGTGCCAGCAGGCGGACGGGATCCTACGAGCAGTACTTC.

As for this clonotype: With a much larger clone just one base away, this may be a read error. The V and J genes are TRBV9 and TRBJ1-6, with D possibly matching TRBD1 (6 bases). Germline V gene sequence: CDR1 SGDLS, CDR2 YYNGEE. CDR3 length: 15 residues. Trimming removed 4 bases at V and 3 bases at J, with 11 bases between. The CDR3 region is CASSPQGRYNSPLHF. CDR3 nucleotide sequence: TGTGCCAGCAGCCCCCAGGGGCGCTATAATTCACCCCTCCACTTT.

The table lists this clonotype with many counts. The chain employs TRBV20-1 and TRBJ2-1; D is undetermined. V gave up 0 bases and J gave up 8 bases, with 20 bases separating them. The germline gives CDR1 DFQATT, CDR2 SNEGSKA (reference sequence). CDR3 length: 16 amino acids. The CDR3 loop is CSARDYAGSLGYEQFF. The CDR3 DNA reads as TGCAGTGCTAGAGATTACGCCGGCTCCCTCGGTTATGAGCAGTTCTTC.

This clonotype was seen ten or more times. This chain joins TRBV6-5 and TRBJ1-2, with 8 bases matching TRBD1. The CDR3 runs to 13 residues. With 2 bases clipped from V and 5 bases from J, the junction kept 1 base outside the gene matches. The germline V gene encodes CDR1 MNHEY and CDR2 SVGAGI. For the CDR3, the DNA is TGTGCCAGCAGTTACACAGGGGGTTATGGCTACACCTTC. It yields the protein CASSYTGGYGYTF.

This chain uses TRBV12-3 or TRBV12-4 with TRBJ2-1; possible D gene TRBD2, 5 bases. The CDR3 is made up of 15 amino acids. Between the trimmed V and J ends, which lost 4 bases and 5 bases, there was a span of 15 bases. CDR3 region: CASSSDGGDHNEQFF. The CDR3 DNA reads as TGTGCCAGCAGTTCGGACGGAGGAGACCACAATGAGCAGTTCTTC.

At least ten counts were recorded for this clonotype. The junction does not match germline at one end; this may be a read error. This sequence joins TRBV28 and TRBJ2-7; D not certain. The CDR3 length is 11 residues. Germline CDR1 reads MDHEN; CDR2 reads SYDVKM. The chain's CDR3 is CASSFNSRVYW. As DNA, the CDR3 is TGTGCCAGCAGTTTTAATTCTCGGGTATATTGG.

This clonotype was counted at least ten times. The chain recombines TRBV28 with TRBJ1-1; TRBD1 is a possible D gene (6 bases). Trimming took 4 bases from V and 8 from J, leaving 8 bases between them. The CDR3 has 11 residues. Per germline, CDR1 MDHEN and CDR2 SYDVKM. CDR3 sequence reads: CASSSGTEAFF. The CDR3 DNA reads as TGTGCCAGCAGTTCTGGGACAGAAGCTTTCTTT.

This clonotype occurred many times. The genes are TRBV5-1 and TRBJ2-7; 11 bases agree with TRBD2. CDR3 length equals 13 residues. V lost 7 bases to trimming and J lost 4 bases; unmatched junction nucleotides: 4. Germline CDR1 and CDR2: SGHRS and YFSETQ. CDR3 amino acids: CASSTSGSYEQYF. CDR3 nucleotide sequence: TGCGCCAGCTCTACTAGCGGGAGTTACGAGCAGTACTTC.

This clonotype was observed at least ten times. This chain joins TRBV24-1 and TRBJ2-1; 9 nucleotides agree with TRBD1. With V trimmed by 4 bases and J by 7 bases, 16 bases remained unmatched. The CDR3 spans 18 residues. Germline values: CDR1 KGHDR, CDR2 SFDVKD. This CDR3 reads CATSENGLQGAARNEQFF. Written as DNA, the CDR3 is TGTGCCACCAGTGAAAACGGACTACAGGGGGCGGCTAGGAATGAGCAGTTCTTC.

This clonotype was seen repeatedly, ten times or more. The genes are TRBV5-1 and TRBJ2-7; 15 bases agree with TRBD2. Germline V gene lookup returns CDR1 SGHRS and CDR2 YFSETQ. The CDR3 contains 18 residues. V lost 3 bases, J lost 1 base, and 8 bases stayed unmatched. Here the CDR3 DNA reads TGCGCCAGCAGCTCACACGGACTAGCGGGAGGGCCTTCCTACGAGCAGTACTTC. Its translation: CASSSHGLAGGPSYEQYF. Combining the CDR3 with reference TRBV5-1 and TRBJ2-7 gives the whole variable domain KAGVTQTPRYLIKTRGQQVTLSCSPISGHRSVSWYQQTPGQGLQFLFEYFSETQRNKGNFPGRFSGRQFSNSRSEMNVSTLELGDSALYLCASSSHGLAGGPSYEQYFGPGTRLTVT.

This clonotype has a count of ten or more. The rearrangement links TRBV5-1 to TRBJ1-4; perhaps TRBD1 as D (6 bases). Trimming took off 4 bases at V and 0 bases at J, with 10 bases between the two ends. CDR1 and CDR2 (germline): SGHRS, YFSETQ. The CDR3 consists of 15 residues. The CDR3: CASSRTVATNEKLFF. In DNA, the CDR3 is TGCGCCAGCAGCAGGACAGTTGCAACTAATGAAAAACTGTTTTTT.

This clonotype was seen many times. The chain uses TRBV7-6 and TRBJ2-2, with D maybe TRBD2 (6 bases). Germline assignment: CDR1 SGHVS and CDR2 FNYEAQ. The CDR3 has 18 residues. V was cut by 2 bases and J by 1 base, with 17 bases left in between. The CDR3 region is CASSLQSFGRENTGELFF. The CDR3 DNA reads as TGTGCCAGCAGCTTACAATCCTTCGGGCGGGAGAACACCGGGGAGCTGTTTTTT.